Presented here are 32 T cell receptor beta chains from one specimen sequenced in a study of cytomegalovirus exposure and HLA in healthy donors. Produced via immunoSEQ multiplex PCR; TCRdb's table is partial and in-frame only. This table has 240,000 or so clones, approximately 86% appearing once. The sequenced sample was PBMCs. The receptors come from a woman in her thirties in good health and CMV-seropositive.

The CDR3 is CASTHSSLRGFEAFF. The CDR3 coding sequence is TGTGCCAGCACACATTCGTCGCTCCGGGGGTTTGAAGCTTTCTTT. The chain links TRBV6-5 to TRBJ1-1, with a weak D call TRBD1 (5 bases). Trimming removed 7 bases at V and 7 bases at J, with 22 bases between. CDR1 MNHEY and CDR2 SVGAGI come from the germline V gene. This CDR3 is 15 amino acids long.

This chain joins TRBV5-6 and TRBJ2-7; 7 nucleotides agree with TRBD2. Germline V gene lookup returns CDR1 SGHDT and CDR2 YYEEEE. The CDR3 consists of 15 residues. V shed 0 bases and J 1 base; nucleotides not matched to a gene: 4. This CDR3 reads CASSLAPGGSYEQYF. The CDR3 coding sequence is TGTGCCAGCAGCTTGGCTCCGGGAGGATCCTACGAGCAGTACTTC.

The chain uses TRBV27 and TRBJ2-4; TRBD2 matches at 8 bases. The trim removed 2 bases at V and 4 bases at J, leaving 10 bases unmatched. The CDR3 is 17 residues long. Looked up from germline, CDR1 is MNHEY and CDR2 is SMNVEV (reference sequence). CDR3 loop: CASSLGPGGRTKNIQYF. The DNA for the CDR3 is TGTGCCAGCAGTTTAGGTCCGGGGGGGAGGACTAAAAACATTCAGTACTTC.

V gene TRBV20-1 combines with J gene TRBJ1-5, with D hard to call. This CDR3 contains 11 residues. The V and J ends lost 3 bases and 2 bases respectively, with 2 bases between them. The germline V gene has CDR1 DFQATT and CDR2 SNEGSKA (reference sequence). CDR3 coding DNA: TGCAGTGCTAGCGGCAATCAGCCCCAGCATTTT. It translates to CSASGNQPQHF.

This chain joins TRBV19 and TRBJ2-2; D possibly corresponds to TRBD1 (6 bases). CDR1 and CDR2 (germline): LNHDA, SQIVND (reference sequence). Trimming removed 5 bases from V and 5 bases from J, with 15 bases in between. The CDR3 consists of 15 residues. The CDR3 DNA reads as TGTGCCAGTAGTTTTGGCAGGGGAGTTACCGGGGAGCTGTTTTTT. It is translated as CASSFGRGVTGELFF.

The chain employs TRBV5-1 and TRBJ2-2, with D hard to call. Germline CDR1 is SGHRS and CDR2 is YFSETQ. The V and J ends lost 0 bases and 0 bases respectively, with 6 bases between them. The CDR3 runs 15 residues. CDR3 sequence: CASSLGVANTGELFF. DNA for the CDR3: TGCGCCAGCAGCTTGGGCGTAGCGAACACCGGGGAGCTGTTTTTT.

The chain is built from TRBV27 and TRBJ2-5; 7 bases align to TRBD2. Losses at the gene ends were 8 bases for V and 5 bases for J; bases not matched to a gene: 5. From germline, CDR1 is MNHEY and CDR2 SMNVEV (reference sequence). CDR3 size: 12 residues. In DNA form, the CDR3 reads TGTGCCAGCGGGAGGGAGAAGGAGACCCAGTACTTC. It yields the protein CASGREKETQYF.

Remarks on this clone: The sample holds other DNA sequences that translate to the same CDR3. The gene calls are TRBV5-4 and TRBJ2-3; 11 bases match TRBD2. This CDR3 has 16 residues. Germline assignment: CDR1 SGHNT and CDR2 YYREEE (reference sequence). The ends lost 0 bases at V and 2 bases at J; junction bases unmatched: 2. The CDR3 spells CASSLGLAGITDTQYF. CDR3 bases: TGTGCCAGCAGCTTGGGACTAGCGGGGATCACAGATACGCAGTATTTT.

This chain joins TRBV6-1 and TRBJ2-7, with 7 bases matching TRBD1. CDR3 length: 15 residues. The V and J ends lost 4 bases and 0 bases, in that order; junction bases with no gene match: 6. Germline lookup yields CDR1 MNHNS and CDR2 SASEGT. This CDR3 is CASSVGRGSSYEQYF. CDR3 DNA sequence: TGTGCCAGCAGTGTCGGCAGGGGGAGCTCCTACGAGCAGTACTTC.

The chain couples TRBV9 to TRBJ2-2; 10 bases match TRBD1. This CDR3 spans 16 amino acids. Germline CDR1 SGDLS, CDR2 YYNGEE. The ends lost 2 bases at V and 3 bases at J; junction bases unmatched: 4. The CDR3 region has the DNA TGTGCCAGCAGCGTGCTAGGGACAGGGGACACCGGGGAGCTGTTTTTT. Its protein is CASSVLGTGDTGELFF.

The chain has TRBV27 and TRBJ2-2, with TRBD2 matching over 9 bases. J lost 7 bases, V lost 4 bases, and 19 bases had no gene match. The CDR3 spans 19 residues. The germline gives CDR1 MNHEY, CDR2 SMNVEV (reference sequence). CDR3 protein: CASSSFLPSGTSRGGELFF. CDR3 DNA sequence: TGTGCCAGCAGTTCATTTCTCCCGTCCGGGACTAGCCGGGGCGGGGAGCTGTTTTTT.

The chain carries TRBV28 and TRBJ1-4; D remains ambiguous. CDR1 and CDR2 from the germline V gene are MDHEN and SYDVKM. The V and J ends lost 5 bases and 5 bases respectively, with 15 bases between them. There are 15 residues in the CDR3. The CDR3 is CASSPNGRGNEKLFF. The CDR3 DNA reads as TGTGCCAGCAGTCCGAACGGGAGAGGAAATGAAAAACTGTTTTTT. Together with reference TRBV28 and TRBJ1-4, the CDR3 gives the full variable domain: DVKVTQSSRYLVKRTGEKVFLECVQDMDHENMFWYRQDPGLGLRLIYFSYDVKMKEKGDIPEGYSVSREKKERFSLILESASTNQTSMYLCASSPNGRGNEKLFFGSGTQLSVL.

There are a few counts of this clone. This sequence joins TRBV19 and TRBJ1-5; D might be TRBD1 (6 bases). CDR1 LNHDA and CDR2 SQIVND come from the germline V gene (reference sequence). The V end was cut by 3 bases, the J end by 5 bases, with 11 bases between. This CDR3 region has 14 residues. The CDR3 region is CASSIWAGDQPQHF. The CDR3 nucleotides read TGTGCCAGTAGTATTTGGGCAGGGGATCAGCCCCAGCATTTT.

The genes are TRBV27 and TRBJ2-1; D not resolved. The CDR3 is 13 residues long. CDR1 and CDR2 from the germline V gene are MNHEY and SMNVEV (reference sequence). Trimming removed 0 bases at V and 10 bases at J, with 10 bases between. The CDR3 sequence is CASSLSIGDEQFF. DNA of the CDR3: TGTGCCAGCAGTTTATCGATTGGAGACGAGCAGTTCTTC.

This clone showed up many times. The chain employs TRBV19 and TRBJ2-7; 13 nucleotides match TRBD2. CDR3 size: 15 residues. Germline CDR1 LNHDA, CDR2 SQIVND (reference sequence). With 5 bases clipped from V and 3 bases from J, the junction kept 4 bases outside the gene matches. CDR3 coding DNA: TGTGCCAGTAGTTGGACTAGCGGGAGCGGCTACGAGCAGTACTTC. Its protein is CASSWTSGSGYEQYF.

The chain has TRBV2 and TRBJ1-2; 8 nucleotides match TRBD1. The CDR3 is made up of 15 amino acids. With 8 bases clipped from V and 6 bases from J, the junction kept 14 bases outside the gene matches. Germline assignment: CDR1 SNHLY and CDR2 FYNNEI. CDR3 residues: CASSYMGQGADGYTF. The CDR3, as DNA: TGTGCCAGCTCGTATATGGGGCAGGGGGCTGATGGCTACACCTTC.

The J gene is TRBJ2-2, the V gene TRBV19; tentative D call: TRBD2 (6 bases). Germline assignment: CDR1 LNHDA and CDR2 SQIVND (reference sequence). Trimming removed 1 base from V and 1 base from J, with 16 bases in between. The CDR3 consists of 18 residues. The CDR3 protein is CASSIVGRSLRNTGELFF. In DNA, the CDR3 is TGTGCCAGTAGTATAGTGGGGAGGTCGCTCCGGAACACCGGGGAGCTGTTTTTT.

The V gene is TRBV15, the J gene TRBJ2-1; D unclear. The germline V gene has CDR1 LNHNV and CDR2 YYDKDF (reference sequence). The V end lost 0 bases, the J end lost 4 bases, and 10 bases lay between the germline ends. The CDR3 length is 15 residues. The CDR3 spells CATSRDQHGYNEQFF. Here the CDR3 DNA reads TGTGCCACCAGCAGAGATCAGCACGGGTACAATGAGCAGTTCTTC.

This rearrangement joins TRBV21-1 to TRBJ2-3; the DNA was not compared with TRBD2, the D call given in the table. TRBV21-1 is given as a pseudogene. The CDR3 sequence is 17 residues long. This chain's CDR3 is CASSKRVLAGESDTQYF. The DNA of the CDR3 is TGTGCCAGCAGCAAAAGGGTATTAGCGGGAGAGTCAGATACGCAGTATTTT.

The CDR3 DNA is TGTGCCAGCAGCACAGTCCTGGGTGGGTACGAGCAGTACTTC. Its protein product is CASSTVLGGYEQYF. The chain uses TRBV11-2 and TRBJ2-7; D is unresolved. The germline CDR1 and CDR2 sequences are SGHAT and FQNNGV. V was clipped by 5 bases and J by 4 bases, with 15 bases between them. The CDR3 contains 14 residues.

The V and J genes are TRBV29-1 and TRBJ2-1; 13 nucleotides align to TRBD2. The V gene end was trimmed by 6 bases and the J gene end by 7 bases; junction bases not matched to a gene: 9. The CDR3 consists of 15 residues. CDR1 is SQVTM and CDR2 is ANQGSEA in the germline V gene. The CDR3 here is CSVRTSGRSRNEQFF. The CDR3 coding sequence is TGCAGCGTCCGGACTAGCGGGAGATCGAGAAATGAGCAGTTCTTC.

CDR3 in DNA: TGTGCCAGCGGGGACAGGGACTACGAGCAGTACTTC. Amino acids: CASGDRDYEQYF. V and J are TRBV6-1 and TRBJ2-7, with 9 nucleotides matching TRBD1. J was trimmed by 3 bases and V by 8 bases; bases with no gene match: 2. This CDR3 region has 12 residues. CDR1 is MNHNS, CDR2 SASEGT, per germline.

The chain is built from TRBV5-4 and TRBJ2-6; D unclear. Per germline, CDR1 SGHNT and CDR2 YYREEE (reference sequence). CDR3 length equals 15 residues. V gave up 0 bases and J gave up 4 bases, with 8 bases separating them. CDR3 residues: CASSLDASGANVLTF. The DNA for the CDR3 is TGTGCCAGCAGCTTGGATGCGTCCGGGGCCAACGTCCTGACTTTC. Variable domain in full (rest from reference TRBV5-4 and TRBJ2-6): ETGVTQSPTHLIKTRGQQVTLRCSSQSGHNTVSWYQQALGQGPQFIFQYYREEENGRGNFPPRFSGLQFPNYSSELNVNALELDDSALYLCASSLDASGANVLTFGAGSRLTVL.

The CDR3 is CASSLLAGGPDTQYF. As DNA, the CDR3 is TGTGCCAGCAGCTTACTAGCGGGAGGGCCAGATACGCAGTATTTT. J is TRBJ2-3 and V is TRBV7-9; the match to TRBD2 covers 12 bases. The CDR3 totals 15 residues. Germline lookup yields CDR1 SEHNR and CDR2 FQNEAQ (reference sequence). V was clipped by 2 bases and J by 4 bases; unmatched bases: 1.

This clone was found once. V and J are TRBV5-1 and TRBJ1-3; D remains unclear. The ends were cut back, 0 bases at V and 0 bases at J, with 10 bases in the middle. The CDR3 contains 16 residues. Germline V CDR1 and CDR2: SGHRS, YFSETQ. In DNA form, the CDR3 reads TGCGCCAGCAGCTTGGGGCAGTCTTTCTCTGGAAACACCATATATTTT. Translated: CASSLGQSFSGNTIYF.

The chain joins TRBV28 to TRBJ1-5; D is unresolved. CDR1 is MDHEN, CDR2 SYDVKM, per germline. The V gene lost 5 bases and the J gene lost 0 bases, with 5 bases spanning the gap. CDR3 length: 13 residues. The CDR3 protein is CASSEYSNQPQHF. The DNA of the CDR3 is TGTGCCAGCAGTGAGTATAGCAATCAGCCCCAGCATTTT.

The V call is TRBV4-1, the J call TRBJ2-5, with D tentatively TRBD1 (5 bases). Germline V gives CDR1 MGHRA, CDR2 YSYEKL. This CDR3 contains 15 residues. Trimming cost V 4 bases and J 0 bases, with 12 bases left between them. This chain's CDR3 is CASSPGDSNQETQYF. The CDR3 nucleotides are TGCGCCAGCAGCCCGGGCGACAGCAACCAAGAGACCCAGTACTTC.

The chain is built from TRBV5-1 and TRBJ1-2; perhaps TRBD1 as D (6 bases). Trimming removed 0 bases at V and 8 bases at J, with 8 bases between. The germline CDR1 and CDR2 sequences are SGHRS and YFSETQ. The CDR3 is 12 amino acids. The CDR3 DNA reads as TGCGCCAGCAGCTTGGACAGGGAAGGCTACACCTTC. As protein: CASSLDREGYTF.

The chain links TRBV27 to TRBJ2-2; 9 bases agree with TRBD1. Germline lookup yields CDR1 MNHEY and CDR2 SMNVEV (reference sequence). The J segment lost 8 bases and the V segment lost 6 bases, leaving 16 bases of the junction unmatched. The CDR3 is 17 residues long. The CDR3 spells CASSPLGQGTGFGELFF. DNA for the CDR3: TGTGCCAGCAGCCCCCTAGGACAGGGGACTGGCTTTGGGGAGCTGTTTTTT.

This clone was seen only once. The rearrangement links TRBV9 to TRBJ2-1, with TRBD2 matching 12 bases. This CDR3 region has 16 residues. With 0 bases clipped from V and 9 bases from J, the junction kept 7 bases outside the gene matches. Germline CDR1 SGDLS, CDR2 YYNGEE. The CDR3 DNA follows: TGTGCCAGCAGCGTAGAGGCTAGCGGGAGGGCCGTTGAGCAGTTCTTC. Amino acids: CASSVEASGRAVEQFF.

With respect to this clone: At the DNA level, this CDR3 is encoded by other sequences in the same sample as well. This rearrangement joins TRBV27 to TRBJ2-7; 7 bases are a match to TRBD1. Germline V gene data show CDR1 as MNHEY and CDR2 as SMNVEV (reference sequence). J was trimmed by 3 bases and V by 7 bases; bases with no gene match: 9. This CDR3 is built from 14 residues. The CDR3: CASIPHRDSYEQYF. The CDR3 coding sequence is TGTGCCAGCATACCCCACCGGGACAGCTACGAGCAGTACTTC.

CDR3 in amino acids: CASSLQGFHPSGANVLTF. The DNA of the CDR3 is TGTGCCAGCAGCCTCCAGGGGTTCCATCCCTCTGGGGCCAACGTCCTGACTTTC. J is TRBJ2-6 and V is TRBV6-4; TRBD1 might be the D (6 bases). Germline V gene lookup returns CDR1 MRHNA and CDR2 SNTAGT. The V and J ends lost 6 bases and 0 bases respectively, with 18 bases between them. The CDR3 runs to 18 residues.